The 2 T cell receptor beta chains in this list originate from one sample, sequenced in a study of blood T cell repertoires in COVID-19. Libraries were prepared by immunoSEQ multiplex PCR; TCRdb keeps only in-frame clonotypes and omits some of them. The sample yields around 80,000 clones, approximately 82% seen once. Sample: peripheral blood. The receptor source for this set is a man between 60 and 75 years old with acute or convalescent COVID-19.

The chain links TRBV6-4 to TRBJ2-3, with TRBD1 identical over 7 bases. Trimming cost V 6 bases and J 4 bases; bases outside gene matches: 10. CDR1 and CDR2 (germline): MRHNA, SNTAGT. CDR3 size: 15 residues. CDR3 region: CASRRSGGSADTQYF. The DNA of the CDR3 is TGTGCCAGCAGAAGATCAGGGGGAAGTGCAGATACGCAGTATTTT.

The chain combines TRBV6-2 or TRBV6-3 with TRBJ2-5; 7 bases map to TRBD1. Per the germline V gene, CDR1 is MNHEY and CDR2 is SVGEGT. This CDR3 has 15 amino acids. The ends lost 0 bases at V and 0 bases at J; junction bases unmatched: 1. CDR3 in amino acids: CASSYSTGNQETQYF. The CDR3 coding sequence is TGTGCCAGCAGTTACTCGACAGGGAACCAAGAGACCCAGTACTTC.